The rows below give T cell receptor beta chains drawn from one sample of a study of shared clonotypes between healthy human individuals. Clones were read by immunoSEQ multiplex PCR, and TCRdb kept only the in-frame ones, dropping some. The sample consists of millions of clones, over 85% of them appearing once. The source material was naive CD8+ T cells sorted from blood. The receptors come from a man aged 18 to 30 in good health. Each CDR3 is given with its conserved first and last residue. Fields, in order: CDR3 protein, CDR3 DNA, clone size, V gene, D gene, CDR3 length, J gene. A D gene is named only where the DNA matches it firmly. Size tells how often a clone was seen (once, few, many) or the class of an expanded clone, and some rows leave it out.

cdr3_aa: CSVARQDLTDTQYF
cdr3_nt: TGCAGCGTTGCCCGACAGGACCTCACAGATACGCAGTATTTT
clone_size: .
v_call: TRBV29-1
d_call: .
cdr3_length: 14
j_call: TRBJ2-3

cdr3_aa: CASSLEWEGQGIQYF
cdr3_nt: TGCGCCAGCAGCTTGGAGTGGGAGGGCCAGGGCATTCAGTACTTC
clone_size: .
v_call: TRBV5-1
d_call: TRBD2
cdr3_length: 15
j_call: TRBJ2-4

cdr3_aa: CASRPGTANYEQYF
cdr3_nt: TGTGCCAGCAGACCCGGGACGGCAAACTACGAGCAGTACTTC
clone_size: .
v_call: TRBV28
d_call: .
cdr3_length: 14
j_call: TRBJ2-7

cdr3_aa: CASSIQGPTYEQYF
cdr3_nt: TGTGCCAGCAGCATACAGGGGCCCACCTACGAGCAGTACTTC
clone_size: .
v_call: TRBV11-2
d_call: TRBD1
cdr3_length: 14
j_call: TRBJ2-7

cdr3_aa: CASSPTRDVTGDTQYF
cdr3_nt: TGCGCCAGCAGCCCCACCAGGGATGTCACGGGGGATACGCAGTATTTT
clone_size: .
v_call: TRBV4-3
d_call: .
cdr3_length: 16
j_call: TRBJ2-3

cdr3_aa: CASSLLQGEYYGYTF
cdr3_nt: TGTGCCAGCAGCTTGCTTCAGGGGGAGTACTATGGCTACACCTTC
clone_size: .
v_call: TRBV5-6
d_call: TRBD1
cdr3_length: 15
j_call: TRBJ1-2

cdr3_aa: CASSPGRPSRDRDSPLHF
cdr3_nt: TGTGCCAGCAGTCCTGGTAGGCCTAGTAGGGACAGGGATTCACCCCTCCACTTT
clone_size: .
v_call: TRBV27
d_call: TRBD1
cdr3_length: 18
j_call: TRBJ1-6

cdr3_aa: CASSESPGESDTQYF
cdr3_nt: TGTGCCAGCAGTGAAAGTCCGGGAGAGTCGGATACGCAGTATTTT
clone_size: .
v_call: TRBV6-1
d_call: .
cdr3_length: 15
j_call: TRBJ2-3

cdr3_aa: CASSSPPHTEAFF
cdr3_nt: TGTGCCAGCAGCTCCCCGCCCCACACTGAAGCTTTCTTT
clone_size: .
v_call: TRBV7-3
d_call: .
cdr3_length: 13
j_call: TRBJ1-1

cdr3_aa: CASSQEGTVGSSYEQYF
cdr3_nt: TGCGCCAGCAGCCAAGAGGGGACCGTCGGGAGCTCCTACGAGCAGTACTTC
clone_size: .
v_call: TRBV4-1
d_call: .
cdr3_length: 17
j_call: TRBJ2-7

cdr3_aa: CASSLGGGQETQYF
cdr3_nt: TGTGCTAGCAGCTTGGGCGGGGGCCAAGAGACCCAGTACTTC
clone_size: .
v_call: TRBV7-7
d_call: TRBD2
cdr3_length: 14
j_call: TRBJ2-5

cdr3_aa: CASSLTEPDTQYF
cdr3_nt: TGTGCCAGCAGTTTAACAGAGCCGGATACGCAGTATTTT
clone_size: once
v_call: TRBV6-5
d_call: .
cdr3_length: 13
j_call: TRBJ2-3

cdr3_aa: CASRDRGGNSPLHF
cdr3_nt: TGTGCCAGCAGGGACAGGGGAGGGAATTCACCCCTCCACTTT
clone_size: .
v_call: TRBV6-5
d_call: TRBD1
cdr3_length: 14
j_call: TRBJ1-6

cdr3_aa: CASSEGLAGGNEQFF
cdr3_nt: TGTGCCAGCAGTGAGGGACTAGCAGGAGGCAATGAGCAGTTCTTC
clone_size: .
v_call: TRBV25-1
d_call: TRBD2
cdr3_length: 15
j_call: TRBJ2-1

cdr3_aa: CASSLAGDRLNTDTQYF
cdr3_nt: TGCGCCAGCAGCTTGGCAGGAGACAGGTTGAACACAGATACGCAGTATTTT
clone_size: .
v_call: TRBV5-1
d_call: .
cdr3_length: 17
j_call: TRBJ2-3

cdr3_aa: CASSSPLHLAGGNEQFF
cdr3_nt: TGTGCCAGCAGTTCCCCCCTTCATCTAGCGGGGGGGAATGAGCAGTTCTTC
clone_size: .
v_call: TRBV28
d_call: TRBD2
cdr3_length: 17
j_call: TRBJ2-1

cdr3_aa: CASSFAAEAFF
cdr3_nt: TGTGCCAGCAGCTTCGCAGCTGAAGCTTTCTTT
clone_size: .
v_call: TRBV7-9
d_call: .
cdr3_length: 11
j_call: TRBJ1-1

cdr3_aa: CASRQGGYEQYF
cdr3_nt: TGTGCCAGCAGACAGGGGGGGTACGAGCAGTACTTC
clone_size: .
v_call: TRBV25-1
d_call: .
cdr3_length: 12
j_call: TRBJ2-7

cdr3_aa: CASSLIGDEAFF
cdr3_nt: TGTGCCAGCAGTTTAATCGGGGATGAAGCTTTCTTT
clone_size: once
v_call: TRBV27
d_call: .
cdr3_length: 12
j_call: TRBJ1-1

cdr3_aa: CASSSGTDTQYF
cdr3_nt: TGTGCCAGCAGTTCCGGCACAGATACGCAGTATTTT
clone_size: .
v_call: TRBV25-1
d_call: .
cdr3_length: 12
j_call: TRBJ2-3

cdr3_aa: CASSSGVDYEQYF
cdr3_nt: TGTGCCAGCAGTTCAGGGGTGGACTACGAGCAGTACTTC
clone_size: .
v_call: TRBV2
d_call: .
cdr3_length: 13
j_call: TRBJ2-7

cdr3_aa: CASRIGSGGTTDTQYF
cdr3_nt: TGTGCCAGTAGAATCGGTAGCGGGGGAACCACAGATACGCAGTATTTT
clone_size: .
v_call: TRBV19
d_call: TRBD2
cdr3_length: 16
j_call: TRBJ2-3

cdr3_aa: CSVRDTYSGANVLTF
cdr3_nt: TGCAGCGTCAGGGACACTTACTCTGGGGCCAACGTCCTGACTTTC
clone_size: .
v_call: TRBV29-1
d_call: .
cdr3_length: 15
j_call: TRBJ2-6

cdr3_aa: CASSPRAAYEQYF
cdr3_nt: TGTGCCAGTAGCCCTAGGGCAGCCTACGAGCAGTACTTC
clone_size: .
v_call: TRBV19
d_call: .
cdr3_length: 13
j_call: TRBJ2-7

cdr3_aa: CASSPPGLAGETQYF
cdr3_nt: TGTGCCAGCAGCCCTCCGGGACTAGCGGGAGAGACCCAGTACTTC
clone_size: .
v_call: TRBV28
d_call: TRBD2
cdr3_length: 15
j_call: TRBJ2-5

cdr3_aa: CASSYRTDSYEQYF
cdr3_nt: TGTGCCAGCAGTTATAGGACAGACTCCTACGAGCAGTACTTC
clone_size: .
v_call: TRBV6-6
d_call: .
cdr3_length: 14
j_call: TRBJ2-7

cdr3_aa: CASSLGSNTEAFF
cdr3_nt: TGTGCCAGCAGCTTGGGGAGTAACACTGAAGCTTTCTTT
clone_size: .
v_call: TRBV5-8
d_call: .
cdr3_length: 13
j_call: TRBJ1-1

cdr3_aa: CASSLLAGGPAETQYF
cdr3_nt: TGCGCCAGCAGCCTACTAGCGGGGGGGCCGGCAGAGACCCAGTACTTC
clone_size: .
v_call: TRBV4-1
d_call: TRBD2
cdr3_length: 16
j_call: TRBJ2-5

cdr3_aa: CASSSASPLEQYF
cdr3_nt: TGTGCCAGCAGCTCGGCGTCCCCACTCGAGCAGTACTTC
clone_size: .
v_call: TRBV11-2
d_call: .
cdr3_length: 13
j_call: TRBJ2-7

cdr3_aa: CASGQQGAQPQHF
cdr3_nt: TGTGCCAGCGGACAACAGGGGGCACAGCCCCAGCATTTT
clone_size: .
v_call: TRBV27
d_call: TRBD1
cdr3_length: 13
j_call: TRBJ1-5

cdr3_aa: CASSIPGTGEAFEKLFF
cdr3_nt: TGTGCCAGTAGTATTCCCGGGACAGGGGAAGCGTTTGAAAAACTGTTTTTT
clone_size: .
v_call: TRBV19
d_call: TRBD1
cdr3_length: 17
j_call: TRBJ1-4

cdr3_aa: CASSPGNGQEHEQYF
cdr3_nt: TGTGCCAGCAGCCCCGGCAATGGACAGGAACACGAGCAGTACTTC
clone_size: .
v_call: TRBV9
d_call: TRBD1
cdr3_length: 15
j_call: TRBJ2-7

cdr3_aa: CASSLARDGFMNTEAFF
cdr3_nt: TGCGCCAGCAGCTTGGCCCGGGACGGCTTCATGAACACTGAAGCTTTCTTT
clone_size: .
v_call: TRBV5-1
d_call: .
cdr3_length: 17
j_call: TRBJ1-1

cdr3_aa: CASSFVGGQYEQYF
cdr3_nt: TGTGCCAGCAGCTTCGTCGGGGGGCAGTACGAGCAGTACTTC
clone_size: .
v_call: TRBV27
d_call: .
cdr3_length: 14
j_call: TRBJ2-7

cdr3_aa: CASSLAGQGNGYTF
cdr3_nt: TGTGCCAGCAGCCTGGCGGGACAGGGGAATGGCTACACCTTC
clone_size: .
v_call: TRBV28
d_call: TRBD1
cdr3_length: 14
j_call: TRBJ1-2

cdr3_aa: CASSAGTLDNQPQHF
cdr3_nt: TGTGCCAGTAGTGCCGGGACTTTAGACAATCAGCCCCAGCATTTT
clone_size: .
v_call: TRBV19
d_call: .
cdr3_length: 15
j_call: TRBJ1-5

cdr3_aa: CAPGTSGGEQFF
cdr3_nt: TGTGCCCCCGGGACTAGCGGGGGTGAGCAGTTCTTC
clone_size: .
v_call: TRBV2
d_call: TRBD2
cdr3_length: 12
j_call: TRBJ2-1